Listed below are T cell receptor beta chains from one sample, sequenced in a study of blood T cell repertoires in COVID-19. Using immunoSEQ multiplex PCR, the repertoire was profiled, and TCRdb retains in-frame clones only, with some absent. The table records about 230,000 clones, 65% to 85% of them present only once. Sequenced material: peripheral blood. Every receptor here comes from an elderly woman with acute or convalescent COVID-19. The conserved cysteine and the conserved F or W are not part of the CDR3 here.

j_call v_call cdr3_aa
TRBJ2-2 TRBV3-1/TRBV3-2 ASTLTGGNTGELF
TRBJ2-2 TRBV19 ASSILAGGPSGELF
TRBJ1-4 TRBV15 ATSRGRGGNNEKLF
TRBJ2-3 TRBV2 ASSHRTSGSTDTQY
TRBJ1-3 TRBV4-1 ASSQERTFSGNTIY
TRBJ2-7 TRBV11-2 ASSTSYEQY
TRBJ1-1 TRBV6-5 ASSFGQGSTEAF
TRBJ1-4 TRBV3-1/TRBV3-2 ASSQVTGGGEKLF
TRBJ1-6 TRBV3-1/TRBV3-2 ASSPGQGPSPLH
TRBJ1-2 TRBV30 AWSSLRSGYT
TRBJ2-3 TRBV7-8 ASSFAGRGGGDTQY
TRBJ2-5 TRBV9 ASSVEDRGWETQY
TRBJ1-4 TRBV21-1 ASTLWGQGTF
TRBJ1-2 TRBV7-9 ASSSGQGASYGYT
TRBJ2-5 TRBV5-1 ASSLWGGSPETQY
TRBJ1-2 TRBV28 ASRAGSGQGLLYGYT
TRBJ2-5 TRBV12-3/TRBV12-4 ASSLSGQETQY
TRBJ2-7 TRBV9 ASSVPISYEQY
TRBJ2-7 TRBV29-1 SVVSRGDIDEQY